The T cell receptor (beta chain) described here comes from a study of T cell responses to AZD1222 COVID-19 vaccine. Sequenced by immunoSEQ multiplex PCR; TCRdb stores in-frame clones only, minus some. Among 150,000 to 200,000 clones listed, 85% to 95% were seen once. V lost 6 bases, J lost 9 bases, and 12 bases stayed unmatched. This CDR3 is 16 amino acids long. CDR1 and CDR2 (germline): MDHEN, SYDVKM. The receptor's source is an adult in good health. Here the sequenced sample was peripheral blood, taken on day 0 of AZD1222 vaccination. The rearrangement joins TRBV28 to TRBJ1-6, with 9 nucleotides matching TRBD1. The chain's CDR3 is CASRQDTGTGSSPLHF. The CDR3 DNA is TGTGCCAGCAGGCAGGACACCGGGACAGGGAGTTCACCCCTCCACTTT.